This is a list of T cell receptor beta chains from one sample in a study of PD-L1 blockade in urothelial cancer. TCRdb's table, derived via immunoSEQ multiplex PCR, lists solely in-frame clones and lacks some. Among about 25,000 clones listed, approximately 86% were seen once. The sequences come from PBMCs, collected around atezolizumab (anti-PD-L1) treatment. The receptor set was obtained from a man in his sixties or seventies with urothelial cancer. CDR3s include the opening cysteine and the closing phenylalanine or tryptophan. The order of the fields is V gene, D gene, clone size, J gene, CDR3 protein, CDR3 DNA. The D gene is left open where the match is weak. Rows may omit the clone size; those that give it use once, few, many or a size class.

TRBV14,.,.,TRBJ2-1,CASSQLGLTIYNEQFF,TGTGCCAGCAGCCAACTGGGACTTACAATATACAATGAGCAGTTCTTC
TRBV6-1,TRBD2,.,TRBJ2-7,CASGFSGKGEQYF,TGTGCCAGCGGCTTTAGCGGGAAGGGGGAGCAGTACTTC
TRBV27,.,.,TRBJ2-7,CASSGVLDGIGPLNEQYF,TGTGCCAGCAGTGGTGTCCTGGACGGGATTGGGCCTTTGAACGAGCAGTACTTC
TRBV18,TRBD2,.,TRBJ2-3,CATTQVPPGGPDTDTQYF,TGTGCCACCACTCAGGTGCCCCCGGGAGGGCCGGACACAGATACGCAGTATTTT
TRBV27,.,once,TRBJ2-7,CASSLSTRGVIEQYF,TGTGCCAGCAGTTTATCGACTAGGGGAGTCATCGAGCAGTACTTC
TRBV14,.,.,TRBJ1-1,CASSLTLRGNTEAFF,TGTGCCAGCAGCCTTACCCTCAGGGGGAACACTGAAGCTTTCTTT
TRBV4-1,TRBD2,.,TRBJ2-3,CASSQEGRADTQYF,TGCGCCAGCAGCCAAGAGGGGAGGGCAGATACGCAGTATTTT
TRBV19,.,.,TRBJ2-7,CASSIRPGVDYEQYF,TGTGCCAGTAGTATTCGGCCGGGGGTCGACTACGAGCAGTACTTC
TRBV10-2,.,few,TRBJ2-7,CASSESGSSEQYF,TGCGCCAGCAGTGAATCGGGGTCGTCCGAGCAGTACTTC
TRBV7-2,TRBD1,.,TRBJ2-1,CASISGTGSFEQFF,TGTGCCAGCATTTCCGGGACAGGGTCCTTTGAGCAGTTCTTC
TRBV9,TRBD1,.,TRBJ2-7,CASSLSPQTGGDEQYF,TGTGCCAGCAGCTTGTCGCCCCAGACAGGGGGCGACGAGCAGTACTTC
TRBV11-2,.,.,TRBJ2-7,CASSLAPRQGLEYEQYF,TGTGCCAGCAGCTTAGCCCCCCGCCAGGGACTTGAGTACGAGCAGTACTTC
TRBV9,.,.,TRBJ2-7,CASSPDWVPYEQYF,TGTGCCAGCAGCCCGGACTGGGTCCCGTACGAGCAGTACTTC
TRBV6-5,.,.,TRBJ1-5,CASSPRVAQPQHF,TGTGCCAGCAGTCCCCGAGTTGCTCAGCCCCAGCATTTT
TRBV6-4,.,.,TRBJ2-3,CASSAPGSDTQYF,TGTGCCAGCAGTGCACCAGGGTCCGATACGCAGTATTTT
TRBV5-1,.,.,TRBJ1-1,CASSRTGVNTEAFF,TGCGCCAGCAGCCGGACCGGGGTGAACACTGAAGCTTTCTTT
TRBV6-6,TRBD1,.,TRBJ1-2,CASSQQGDYGYTF,TGTGCCAGCAGTCAACAGGGGGACTATGGCTACACCTTC
TRBV6-1,.,.,TRBJ1-4,CASSLWVGANEKLFF,TGTGCCAGCAGTCTCTGGGTCGGGGCTAATGAAAAACTGTTTTTT
TRBV7-2,.,.,TRBJ2-1,CASSLLSNEQFF,TGTGCCAGCAGCCTCCTTAGCAATGAGCAGTTCTTC
TRBV14,.,.,TRBJ1-1,CASSQANRKNTEAFF,TGTGCCAGCAGCCAAGCGAACAGAAAGAACACTGAAGCTTTCTTT
TRBV10-2,.,.,TRBJ1-4,CASRRTGIENEKLFF,TGCGCCAGCAGGCGGACGGGGATCGAGAATGAAAAACTGTTTTTT
TRBV28,.,.,TRBJ1-2,CASSFLSTNYGYTF,TGTGCCAGCAGTTTTTTGTCAACTAACTATGGCTACACCTTC
TRBV4-2,TRBD2,.,TRBJ2-7,CASSQGSSGTYEQYF,TGTGCCAGCAGCCAAGGGTCTAGCGGGACCTACGAGCAGTACTTC
TRBV18,.,.,TRBJ2-3,CASSPGPTVRSSGTDTQYF,TGTGCCAGCTCACCGGGTCCTACAGTCAGAAGCTCGGGCACAGATACGCAGTATTTT
TRBV28,TRBD1,.,TRBJ1-2,CASLDRADGYTF,TGTGCCAGCCTCGACAGGGCTGATGGCTACACCTTC
TRBV5-1,.,.,TRBJ1-1,CASSEQGSTEAFF,TGCGCCAGCAGCGAACAGGGATCGACTGAAGCTTTCTTT
TRBV13,.,few,TRBJ2-6,CASSPGVPAGANVLTF,TGTGCCAGCAGCCCAGGGGTCCCTGCCGGGGCCAACGTCCTGACTTTC
TRBV4-3,TRBD1,.,TRBJ2-3,CASSQGTGSGLRTDTQYF,TGCGCCAGCAGCCAGGGGACAGGTTCGGGTCTGCGCACAGATACGCAGTATTTT
TRBV11-2,.,few,TRBJ2-1,CASSLDSGSGYEQFF,TGTGCCAGCAGCTTAGATTCAGGGTCGGGTTATGAGCAGTTCTTC
TRBV30,.,.,TRBJ2-5,CAWKRAGETQYF,TGTGCCTGGAAACGGGCGGGAGAGACCCAGTACTTC
TRBV27,.,.,TRBJ2-1,CASSFPAGNEQFF,TGTGCCAGCAGTTTCCCTGCGGGGAATGAGCAGTTCTTC
TRBV5-5,.,.,TRBJ2-7,CASSLILVMGNYEQYF,TGTGCCAGCAGCCTTATACTAGTAATGGGGAACTACGAGCAGTACTTC
TRBV15,.,few,TRBJ1-2,CAVSEHSNYGYTF,TGTGCCGTCTCAGAGCACAGTAACTATGGCTACACCTTC
TRBV12-5,.,.,TRBJ2-7,CASGLEQKARYEQYF,TGTGCTAGTGGTTTGGAGCAAAAAGCCAGGTACGAGCAGTACTTC